The source of this T cell receptor (beta chain) is a study of blood T cell repertoires in COVID-19. The overall study: Sites in the United States, Italy and Spain provided acute and convalescent COVID-19 samples. The analysed material was cDNA or gDNA that came from T cells, B-cell-depleted T cells, or PBMCs.

This CDR3 is built from 12 residues. CDR1 SQVTM and CDR2 ANQGSEA come from the germline V gene. V lost 6 bases, J lost 5 bases, and 10 bases lay in between. Clones were sequenced by immunoSEQ multiplex PCR, and TCRdb holds only the in-frame ones, with some missing. The sample consists of 250,000 to 300,000 clones, roughly 91% of them appearing once. Assignments of participants to cohorts depended upon their own reported clinical history. The chain employs TRBV29-1 and TRBJ2-2; tentatively, D is TRBD1 (5 bases). The sequencing sample was made of PBMCs or T cells enriched from blood (not recorded which). The TCR sequence derives from a middle-aged woman with acute COVID-19. The CDR3 nucleotides read TGCAGCGTAAAAGGGGATACCGGGGAGCTGTTTTTT. It translates to CSVKGDTGELFF.